A selection of T cell receptor beta chains follows, all from one sample in a study of blood T cell repertoires in COVID-19. Clones were read by immunoSEQ multiplex PCR, and TCRdb kept only the in-frame ones, dropping some. The sample yields 250,000 or so clones, around 85% seen once. Sequencing was done on a sample of peripheral blood. These receptors all stem from a woman in her sixties with active or convalescent COVID-19. The CDR3 runs from the conserved cysteine through the conserved F or W. D genes are given only for firm matches. Only part of the rows carry a size: once, few, many, or a class if the clone is expanded.

length	V	D	J	size	CDR3	DNA
15	TRBV4-2	TRBD1	TRBJ2-5	.	CASSTGTGPEETQYF	TGTGCCAGCAGCACTGGGACAGGCCCTGAAGAGACCCAGTACTTC
14	TRBV28	.	TRBJ2-3	.	CASSFTAGWDTQYF	TGTGCCAGCAGTTTTACGGCAGGGTGGGATACGCAGTATTTT
14	TRBV19	.	TRBJ2-2	.	CASSIYRGTGELFF	TGTGCCAGTAGTATCTACCGGGGGACCGGGGAGCTGTTTTTT
15	TRBV5-1	.	TRBJ2-7	.	CASSLGTVQSYEQYF	TGCGCCAGCAGCTTGGGAACAGTACAATCCTACGAGCAGTACTTC
15	TRBV10-1	TRBD2	TRBJ2-3	.	CASSFSGGSLSTQYF	TGCGCCAGCAGTTTTAGCGGGGGCTCCCTATCCACGCAGTATTTT
16	TRBV24-1	TRBD1	TRBJ2-1	.	CATSEKGTGGYNEQFF	TGTGCCACCAGTGAGAAAGGGACAGGGGGTTACAATGAGCAGTTCTTC
15	TRBV3-1/TRBV3-2	.	TRBJ2-1	.	CASILSTSSYNEQFF	TGTGCCAGCATCCTTAGCACGAGCTCCTACAATGAGCAGTTCTTC
16	TRBV4-2	.	TRBJ2-7	.	CASSQGSRGDPYEQYF	TGTGCCAGCAGCCAGGGGTCTCGCGGGGACCCCTACGAGCAGTACTTC
16	TRBV4-1	.	TRBJ1-4	.	CASSSREGATNEKLFF	TGCGCCAGCAGCTCCAGGGAGGGTGCAACTAATGAAAAACTGTTTTTT
13	TRBV7-9	.	TRBJ1-4	few	CASKGRGNEKLFF	TGTGCCAGTAAGGGGCGGGGTAATGAAAAACTGTTTTTT
15	TRBV2	.	TRBJ2-1	.	CASRLLREAYNEQFF	TGTGCCAGCAGACTCCTACGAGAGGCCTACAATGAGCAGTTCTTC
18	TRBV25-1	TRBD2	TRBJ2-5	.	CASSSPSTSGDAGETQYF	TGTGCCAGCAGCTCCCCATCGACTAGCGGGGATGCGGGCGAGACCCAGTACTTC
16	TRBV5-4	TRBD2	TRBJ2-7	.	CASSLGSPSGFYEQYF	TGTGCCAGCAGCTTGGGCTCGCCTAGCGGGTTCTACGAGCAGTACTTC
15	TRBV5-1	TRBD1	TRBJ2-1	.	CASKRDRGAYNEQFF	TGCGCCAGCAAGCGAGACAGGGGCGCCTACAATGAGCAGTTCTTC
14	TRBV11-2	.	TRBJ2-5	.	CASSPEPGQETQYF	TGTGCCAGCAGCCCCGAGCCCGGTCAAGAGACCCAGTACTTC
16	TRBV4-2	TRBD1	TRBJ1-2	.	CASGQGQGLLSYGYTF	TGTGCCAGCGGCCAAGGACAGGGCCTATTGAGCTATGGCTACACCTTC
18	TRBV5-1	.	TRBJ1-6	.	CASSLVQSGSSYNSPLHF	TGCGCCAGCAGCTTGGTGCAGTCGGGTAGCTCCTATAATTCACCCCTCCACTTT
15	TRBV4-1	TRBD2	TRBJ2-1	.	CASSLRDWEGNEQFF	TGCGCCAGCAGCCTCCGGGACTGGGAGGGCAATGAGCAGTTCTTC
14	TRBV7-6	.	TRBJ1-1	.	CASSLGGQDTEAFF	TGTGCCAGCAGCCTCGGGGGGCAGGATACTGAAGCTTTCTTT
13	TRBV5-1	.	TRBJ1-5	.	CASSLNSNQPQHF	TGCGCCAGCAGCCTTAATAGCAATCAGCCCCAGCATTTT
14	TRBV5-6	.	TRBJ2-7	.	CASSFARDSYEQYF	TGTGCCAGCAGCTTTGCCCGGGACTCCTACGAGCAGTACTTC
18	TRBV27	TRBD1	TRBJ1-6	.	CASSPGPRPDRSHSPLHF	TGTGCCAGCAGTCCCGGTCCCCGGCCGGACAGGTCGCATTCACCCCTCCACTTT
15	TRBV18	.	TRBJ1-4	few	CASSPETVANEKLFF	TGTGCCAGCTCACCAGAAACAGTGGCTAATGAAAAACTGTTTTTT
13	TRBV2	.	TRBJ1-1	.	CASSDKRNTEAFF	TGTGCCAGCAGTGACAAGAGGAACACTGAAGCTTTCTTT
14	TRBV19	.	TRBJ1-5	.	CASSPQVRYQPQHF	TGTGCCAGTAGTCCGCAGGTCCGTTATCAGCCCCAGCATTTT
17	TRBV3-1/TRBV3-2	TRBD2	TRBJ2-1	once	CASSQEKLAGSINEQFF	TGTGCCAGCAGCCAAGAGAAACTAGCGGGGTCTATCAATGAGCAGTTCTTC
15	TRBV5-1	.	TRBJ2-1	.	CASSPQVGDYNEQFF	TGCGCCAGCAGCCCCCAGGTGGGAGATTACAATGAGCAGTTCTTC
15	TRBV6-5	.	TRBJ1-5	.	CASSRSSATNQPQHF	TGTGCCAGCAGTCGGTCCTCTGCAACCAATCAGCCCCAGCATTTT
12	TRBV7-2	.	TRBJ1-5	.	CASSSPGQPQHF	TGTGCCAGCAGCTCCCCGGGGCAGCCCCAGCATTTT
12	TRBV15	TRBD2	TRBJ2-3	.	CATSRGGNTQYF	TGTGCCACCAGCCGGGGGGGTAATACGCAGTATTTT
16	TRBV6-4	TRBD2	TRBJ2-1	.	CASPREIRGRWGEQFF	TGTGCCAGCCCCCGGGAGATACGCGGGAGATGGGGTGAGCAGTTCTTC
12	TRBV7-9	.	TRBJ1-1	.	CASSSGGAEAFF	TGTGCCAGCAGCTCCGGGGGGGCTGAAGCTTTCTTT
14	TRBV7-9	.	TRBJ2-6	few	CASSISSGANVLTF	TGTGCCAGCAGCATCAGCTCTGGGGCCAACGTCCTGACTTTC
12	TRBV2	.	TRBJ1-2	once	CASSSENRGYTF	TGTGCCAGCAGTTCAGAAAACCGTGGCTACACCTTC
16	TRBV4-1	TRBD2	TRBJ2-1	.	CASSQDFGGAGNEQFF	TGCGCCAGCAGCCAAGATTTCGGGGGGGCCGGCAATGAGCAGTTCTTC
14	TRBV24-1	.	TRBJ2-7	.	CATSDPTVSYEQYF	TGTGCCACCAGTGACCCGACAGTCTCCTACGAGCAGTACTTC
14	TRBV18	TRBD1	TRBJ1-5	.	CASSPDRGGQPQHF	TGTGCCAGCTCACCGGACAGGGGAGGGCAGCCCCAGCATTTT
12	TRBV29-1	TRBD1	TRBJ2-1	.	CSARTGGLEQFF	TGCAGCGCCCGGACAGGGGGCCTTGAGCAGTTCTTC
12	TRBV5-1	TRBD1	TRBJ2-3	.	CASSSTGVAQYF	TGCGCCAGCAGCTCTACAGGGGTGGCGCAGTATTTT
13	TRBV7-8	TRBD1	TRBJ1-2	.	CASSLRTGEGYTF	TGTGCCAGCAGCCTCCGGACAGGGGAAGGCTACACCTTC
13	TRBV19	TRBD1	TRBJ1-1	.	CASSETQGEQAFF	TGTGCCAGTAGTGAGACACAGGGGGAACAAGCTTTCTTT
14	TRBV10-3	TRBD1	TRBJ1-3	.	CAIRTGTEGNTIYF	TGTGCCATCAGGACCGGGACAGAAGGAAACACCATATATTTT
13	TRBV25-1	.	TRBJ2-3	few	CASSDQGTDTQYF	TGTGCCAGCAGTGATCAGGGCACAGATACGCAGTATTTT
16	TRBV10-3	TRBD2	TRBJ2-3	.	CAISEGRLARTDTQYF	TGTGCCATCAGTGAAGGGAGACTAGCACGTACAGATACGCAGTATTTT
15	TRBV30	TRBD2	TRBJ2-3	many	CAWSAIAGGTDTQYF	TGTGCCTGGAGCGCCATAGCGGGAGGCACAGATACGCAGTATTTT
13	TRBV6-4	.	TRBJ2-1	.	CASSPGDRNEQFF	TGTGCCAGCAGCCCGGGGGACCGCAATGAGCAGTTCTTC
16	TRBV10-3	TRBD2	TRBJ2-2	.	CAISESGLANTGELFF	TGTGCCATCAGTGAGTCTGGACTAGCGAACACCGGGGAGCTGTTTTTT
14	TRBV30	TRBD2	TRBJ2-1	once	CAWESGRASDEQFF	TGTGCCTGGGAAAGCGGGAGGGCCTCCGATGAGCAGTTCTTC
14	TRBV11-2	.	TRBJ1-6	.	CASSFSSYNSPLHF	TGTGCCAGCAGCTTCAGTTCCTATAATTCACCCCTCCACTTT
14	TRBV2	TRBD2	TRBJ2-2	.	CASSLAGVPGELFF	TGTGCCAGCAGCCTAGCGGGGGTCCCCGGGGAGCTGTTTTTT
13	TRBV3-1/TRBV3-2	.	TRBJ2-7	.	CASSQVGQGALYF	.
17	TRBV5-5	TRBD2	TRBJ2-2	.	CASSLWSSGGYSGELFF	TGTGCCAGCAGCTTGTGGAGTTCGGGAGGGTATTCCGGGGAGCTGTTTTTT